This T cell receptor beta chain came from a study of blood T cell repertoires in COVID-19. Study-wide background: The analysed material was cDNA or gDNA that came from T cells, B-cell-depleted T cells, or PBMCs.

Original processing methods: For nucleated cells, counts were estimated from reference gene primer amplification. The protocol was immunoSEQ multiplex PCR, while the TCRdb copy is restricted to in-frame clones and leaves out a portion. The DNA was the basis for D and trimming; V, J and clone size are from that table. The top ten hold around 5% of the sample, which has 150,000 to 200,000 clones, 70% to 90% seen once. The TCR sequence derives from a woman aged 45 to 65 with COVID-19, enrolled during active disease. The sample comprised peripheral blood.

CDR3 DNA sequence: TGTGCCAGCAGCCTAGGACAGGGAAGAGATCAGCCCCAGCATTTT. Protein sequence: CASSLGQGRDQPQHF. The chain links TRBV6-5 to TRBJ1-5; 8 bases match TRBD1. The CDR3 has 15 residues. Germline CDR1 reads MNHEY; CDR2 reads SVGAGI. Unmatched junction bases numbered 9, after V lost 6 bases and J lost 5 bases.